The 19 T cell receptor beta chains below were found in one sample sequenced in a study of blood T cell repertoires in COVID-19. The assay was immunoSEQ multiplex PCR, and TCRdb's table has in-frame clones only and misses some. Here the sample spans approximately 110,000 clones, roughly 84% being singletons. Sequencing input: peripheral blood. The receptors shown here come from a woman in her 70s who had recovered from COVID-19.

The rearrangement uses TRBV10-3 and TRBJ2-5, with TRBD2 as a possible D gene (5 bases). The CDR3 extends over 13 amino acids. The V and J ends lost 8 bases and 0 bases respectively, with 10 bases between them. CDR1 is ENHRY, CDR2 SYGVKD, per germline. As DNA, the CDR3 is TGTGCCATCGCGGGCCGCGACCAAGAGACCCAGTACTTC. Protein product: CAIAGRDQETQYF.

This clone appeared a single time. The chain is built from TRBV7-3 and TRBJ2-1, with D unresolved. The CDR3 covers 13 residues. Germline-derived CDR1 and CDR2 are SGHTA and FQGTGA. The V end lost 3 bases, the J end lost 4 bases, and 7 bases lay between the germline ends. The CDR3 sequence is CASSLGSYNEQFF. The CDR3 DNA reads as TGTGCCAGCAGCTTGGGCTCTTACAATGAGCAGTTCTTC.

The V call is TRBV4-1, the J call TRBJ2-7; 11 nucleotides align to TRBD2. Germline V gives CDR1 MGHRA, CDR2 YSYEKL. The CDR3 length is 18 residues. After removal of 1 base from V and 2 bases from J, the junction contained 10 bases not matched to a gene. CDR3 protein: CASSQGVVSGRGTYEQYF. The CDR3 DNA follows: TGCGCCAGCAGCCAAGGGGTGGTTAGCGGGAGGGGTACCTACGAGCAGTACTTC.

This clone occurred once. The chain joins TRBV7-9 to TRBJ1-2; weak D call: TRBD1 (5 bases). Germline lookup yields CDR1 SEHNR and CDR2 FQNEAQ (reference sequence). The CDR3 length is 13 residues. Trimming removed 3 bases from V and 6 bases from J, with 11 bases in between. CDR3 DNA sequence: TGTGCCAGCAGCTTGGAGGGGAGGGATGGCTACACCTTC. Its translation is CASSLEGRDGYTF. The whole variable domain, filled in from reference TRBV7-9 and TRBJ1-2, reads DTGVSQNPRHKITKRGQNVTFRCDPISEHNRLYWYRQTLGQGPEFLTYFQNEAQLEKSRLLSDRFSAERPKGSFSTLEIQRTEQGDSAMYLCASSLEGRDGYTFGSGTRLTVV.

The rearrangement links TRBV19 to TRBJ2-7, with 12 bases identical to TRBD2. Germline assignment: CDR1 LNHDA and CDR2 SQIVND (reference sequence). Germline trimming cut 6 bases from V and 6 bases from J; bases unmatched to any gene: 3. There are 13 residues in the CDR3. CDR3 residues: CASRELAGGEQYF. The CDR3 coding sequence is TGTGCCAGTAGGGAACTAGCGGGAGGCGAGCAGTACTTC.

The chain carries TRBV11-2 and TRBJ2-2; weak D call: TRBD1 (6 bases). The germline V and J ends were trimmed by 6 bases and 4 bases, with 15 bases remaining between them. Germline V CDR1 and CDR2: SGHAT, FQNNGV. The CDR3 runs to 15 residues. CDR3 DNA sequence: TGTGCCAGCAGGAGGCAGGGGAGTTTCACCGGGGAGCTGTTTTTT. It encodes CASRRQGSFTGELFF.

This chain uses TRBV6-2 or TRBV6-3 with TRBJ1-5, with a weak D call TRBD1 (5 bases). Germline V gene sequence: CDR1 MNHEY, CDR2 SVGEGT. V was shortened by 2 bases and J by 2 bases, with 10 bases between the two germline ends. The CDR3 spans 15 residues. The CDR3 loop reads CASSYGGVGNQPQHF. The CDR3 DNA reads TGTGCCAGCAGTTACGGGGGGGTGGGCAATCAGCCCCAGCATTTT.

The V and J genes are TRBV6-5 and TRBJ1-1; TRBD1 matches 7 bases. CDR3 length: 15 amino acids. V was pared by 5 bases and J by 4 bases, with 10 bases of the junction left unmatched. Germline CDR1 MNHEY, CDR2 SVGAGI. CDR3 DNA: TGTGCCAGCAGTCTTAGGGGGCCGGGGACCACTGAAGCTTTCTTT. Protein product: CASSLRGPGTTEAFF.

The chain uses TRBV5-4 and TRBJ1-3, with D possibly being TRBD1 (6 bases). The CDR3 totals 16 residues. V was clipped by 5 bases and J by 5 bases, with 20 bases between them. Germline lookup yields CDR1 SGHNT and CDR2 YYREEE (reference sequence). Here the CDR3 DNA reads TGTGCCAGCAGTAATCGCGGGGGGGCGACGAGAAACACCATATATTTT. Protein product: CASSNRGGATRNTIYF.

This chain uses TRBV5-8 with TRBJ1-2, with D unclear. This CDR3 is 14 amino acids long. Germline CDR1 SGHTS, CDR2 YDEGEE. The V and J ends lost 2 bases and 0 bases respectively, with 8 bases between them. The CDR3 DNA sequence: TGTGCCAGCAGCTTTGAGTTCCCTAACTATGGCTACACCTTC. As protein: CASSFEFPNYGYTF.

J is TRBJ2-7 and V is TRBV7-3; D might be TRBD2 (6 bases). From germline, CDR1 is SGHTA and CDR2 FQGTGA. V was pared by 3 bases and J by 3 bases, with 9 bases between. There are 13 residues in the CDR3. The CDR3 region has the DNA TGTGCCAGCAGCTTGGGGGGAATCTACGAGCAGTACTTC. Residues: CASSLGGIYEQYF.

This clone occurred a few times. The chain couples TRBV25-1 to TRBJ2-2; no clear D. V lost 3 bases to trimming and J lost 2 bases, with 10 bases between them. The CDR3 is 15 amino acids. Germline CDR1 reads MGHDK; CDR2 reads SYGVNS. The CDR3 DNA is TGTGCCAGCAGTGACGTGTGGGCCAACACCGGGGAGCTGTTTTTT. Protein product: CASSDVWANTGELFF.

V gene TRBV12-5 combines with J gene TRBJ2-1; D possibly corresponds to TRBD2 (7 bases). Trimming took 0 bases from V and 6 from J, leaving 21 bases between them. Germline V gives CDR1 LGHNT, CDR2 FRNRAP. The CDR3 spans 18 residues. CDR3 residues: CASGLVLSGLGGGNEQFF. CDR3 in DNA: TGTGCTAGTGGTTTGGTACTTTCAGGATTAGGGGGGGGCAATGAGCAGTTCTTC.

The chain is built from TRBV19 and TRBJ1-1; TRBD1 agrees at 9 bases. The ends lost 9 bases at V and 1 base at J; junction bases unmatched: 12. The CDR3 runs 16 residues. Per the germline V gene, CDR1 is LNHDA and CDR2 is SQIVND (reference sequence). The CDR3 nucleotides are TGTGCCAGCGAGAGGTCATGGACAGGGGAGAACACTGAAGCTTTCTTT. Protein: CASERSWTGENTEAFF. The full variable domain, in which reference TRBV19 and TRBJ1-1 provide the parts outside the CDR3, is DGGITQSPKYLFRKEGQNVTLSCEQNLNHDAMYWYRQDPGQGLRLIYYSQIVNDFQKGDIAEGYSVSREKKESFPLTVTSAQKNPTAFYLCASERSWTGENTEAFFGQGTRLTVV.

The chain uses TRBV3-1 (or the pseudogene TRBV3-2) and TRBJ1-1, with D uncertain. Germline V CDR1 and CDR2: LGHDT, YNNKEL (reference sequence). V dropped 7 bases and J dropped 6 bases, with 24 bases sitting between them. The CDR3 consists of 16 residues. Here the CDR3 DNA reads TGTGCCAGCACCCCTCGAGGACTTCAGCTCTCCGCTGAAGCTTTCTTT. Amino acid sequence: CASTPRGLQLSAEAFF.

The sample holds one count of this clone. This chain uses TRBV27 with TRBJ2-7; 9 nucleotides line up with TRBD2. Germline CDR1 MNHEY, CDR2 SMNVEV (reference sequence). Trimming at V came to 3 bases and at J to 2 bases, leaving 5 bases not matched to a gene. The CDR3 extends over 15 amino acids. The CDR3 nucleotides read TGTGCCAGCAGTTTCCGGGCTAGCGGGACCTACGAGCAGTACTTC. Translation gives CASSFRASGTYEQYF.

J is TRBJ2-3 and V is TRBV7-8, with no clear D. Looked up from germline, CDR1 is SGHVS and CDR2 is FQNEAQ. The ends were cut back, 1 base at V and 0 bases at J, with 11 bases in the middle. The CDR3 totals 16 residues. This chain's CDR3 is CASSLGASVSTDTQYF. The CDR3 coding sequence is TGTGCCAGCAGCTTAGGAGCCTCGGTGAGCACAGATACGCAGTATTTT. Filled out from reference TRBV7-8 and TRBJ2-3, the complete variable domain reads GAGVSQSPRYKVAKRGQDVALRCDPISGHVSLFWYQQALGQGPEFLTYFQNEAQLDKSGLPSDRFFAERPEGSVSTLKIQRTQQEDSAVYLCASSLGASVSTDTQYFGPGTRLTVL.

The rearrangement uses TRBV5-8 and TRBJ1-6, with D possibly matching TRBD1 (6 bases). Trimming took 1 base from V and 8 from J, leaving 10 bases between them. In germline, CDR1 is SGHTS, CDR2 YDEGEE. This CDR3 contains 14 residues. The CDR3 nucleotides read TGTGCCAGCAGCTTGAAGCAGGGGTATTCACCCCTCCACTTT. Its translation is CASSLKQGYSPLHF.

In nucleotides, the CDR3 is TGTGCCAGCAGTTTCTCAGGGATTCACGAGCAGTACTTC. It yields the protein CASSFSGIHEQYF. The chain recombines TRBV12-3 or TRBV12-4 with TRBJ2-7, with D perhaps matching TRBD1 (5 bases). V shed 3 bases and J shed 5 bases, with 11 bases lying between them. CDR3 length: 13 amino acids.